The clone carrying this T cell receptor (beta chain) has a handful of counts. The antigen is undetermined. The record originates from a study of CD8 T cells in ankylosing spondylitis. General study points: What appeared characteristic of ankylosing spondylitis blood was a TCR beta motif of 7 or 8 highly homologous variants. Significant enrichment of disease-linked clones was reported in matched ankylosing spondylitis synovial fluid.

CDR1 and CDR2 (germline): SGHTA, FQGNSA. V shed 5 bases and J shed 2 bases, with 16 bases lying between them. This CDR3 region has 15 residues. One entry per CDR3 protein, called by TCRdb with MiXCR from the 5' RACE reads. The table shows hundreds of thousands of distinct CDR3 sequences, with about an eighth occurring only once. This receptor was identified in a male donor with ankylosing spondylitis. The genes are TRBV7-2 and TRBJ2-7, with D perhaps TRBD2 (5 bases). Sequenced input: blood, either unsorted or a sorted T cell fraction (not recorded which). The CDR3 here is CASSPPGIVPYEQYF. As DNA, the CDR3 is TGTGCCAGCAGCCCTCCCGGGATTGTGCCCTACGAGCAGTACTTC.